In this sample, the clone carrying this T cell receptor beta chain turned up once. This CDR3 is also generated by other DNA sequences in the sample. Source study methods: For nucleated cells, counts were estimated from reference gene primer amplification. The table came from immunoSEQ multiplex PCR; TCRdb's copy has only in-frame clones and leaves some out. V, J and clone size were drawn from that table, and D and trimming were deduced from the DNA. The top ten clones hold about 2.9% of a sample with about 360,000 clones, roughly 86% of them seen once. This entry comes from a study of blood T cell repertoires in COVID-19. Overall study context: Sites in the United States, Italy and Spain provided acute and convalescent COVID-19 samples. PBMCs, B-cell-depleted T cells, or T cells were the source of the cDNA or gDNA that made up the material.

CDR1 and CDR2 (germline): MNHEY, SVGAGI. Trimming took 4 bases from V and 5 from J, leaving 8 bases between them. This CDR3 is 12 amino acids long. This receptor was obtained from a human donor in a cohort sampled during active COVID-19. The sample comprised peripheral blood. The genes are TRBV6-5 and TRBJ1-1, with a weak D call TRBD1 (6 bases). The CDR3 loop reads CASSFRGTEAFF. For the CDR3, the DNA is TGTGCCAGCAGTTTTAGGGGGACTGAAGCTTTCTTT.